These T cell receptor beta chains were read from a single sample in a study of CD8 T cells in ankylosing spondylitis. TCRdb independently ran MiXCR on the 5' RACE reads; one entry per CDR3 protein. The sample records some 140,000 distinct CDR3 sequences, roughly 10% being singletons. The sample taken for sequencing was blood, either unsorted or a sorted T cell fraction (not recorded which). The receptors stem from a female donor with ankylosing spondylitis or in good health (not recorded which). Both conserved end residues are part of each CDR3. Fields, in order: clone size, D gene, J gene, V gene, CDR3 protein, CDR3 DNA. A D gene is named only where the DNA matches it firmly. Some rows mark clone size as missing; the rest say once, few, many or name a class of expanded clone.

clone_size: few; d_call: -; j_call: TRBJ1-1; v_call: TRBV4-1; cdr3_aa: CASSPLGGDTEAFF; cdr3_nt: TGCGCCAGCAGCCCGCTCGGCGGGGACACTGAAGCTTTCTTT
clone_size: many; d_call: -; j_call: TRBJ2-1; v_call: TRBV20-1; cdr3_aa: CSASRQAYYNEQFF; cdr3_nt: TGCAGTGCTAGTCGGCAGGCCTACTACAATGAGCAGTTCTTC
clone_size: many; d_call: -; j_call: TRBJ2-3; v_call: TRBV24-1; cdr3_aa: CATGMGPEGLTDTQYF; cdr3_nt: TGTGCCACCGGTATGGGACCCGAGGGCCTCACAGATACGCAGTATTTT
clone_size: many; d_call: -; j_call: TRBJ1-1; v_call: TRBV30; cdr3_aa: CAWSVSGFTSFF; cdr3_nt: TGTGCCTGGAGTGTATCGGGATTCACCTCTTTCTTT
clone_size: -; d_call: TRBD1; j_call: TRBJ2-2; v_call: TRBV18; cdr3_aa: CASSPGQGVNTGELFF; cdr3_nt: TGTGCCAGCTCACCGGGACAGGGGGTCAACACCGGGGAGCTGTTTTTT
clone_size: many; d_call: -; j_call: TRBJ2-3; v_call: TRBV9; cdr3_aa: CASSASSTDTQYF; cdr3_nt: TGTGCCAGCAGCGCCTCTAGCACAGATACGCAGTATTTT
clone_size: -; d_call: TRBD1; j_call: TRBJ2-7; v_call: TRBV11-3; cdr3_aa: CASSSIAGGNYEQYF; cdr3_nt: TGTGCCAGCAGCTCTATCGCAGGGGGCAACTACGAGCAGTACTTC
clone_size: -; d_call: -; j_call: TRBJ2-1; v_call: TRBV28; cdr3_aa: CASSSTGTTAYNEQFF; cdr3_nt: TGTGCCAGCAGTTCCACCGGGACAACCGCCTACAATGAGCAGTTCTTC
clone_size: many; d_call: -; j_call: TRBJ1-1; v_call: TRBV7-9; cdr3_aa: CASSSQGTNTEAFF; cdr3_nt: TGTGCCAGCAGCTCTCAGGGTACGAACACTGAAGCTTTCTTT
clone_size: many; d_call: -; j_call: TRBJ1-2; v_call: TRBV4-2; cdr3_aa: CASKRDNYGYTF; cdr3_nt: TGTGCCAGCAAACGGGATAACTATGGCTACACCTTC
clone_size: many; d_call: TRBD2; j_call: TRBJ2-3; v_call: TRBV28; cdr3_aa: CASSYLGLAGSPDTQYF; cdr3_nt: TGTGCCAGCAGTTATTTGGGACTAGCGGGCTCCCCAGATACGCAGTATTTT
clone_size: many; d_call: -; j_call: TRBJ1-1; v_call: TRBV30; cdr3_aa: CASRLQANTEAFF; cdr3_nt: TGTGCCTCCCGATTACAGGCGAACACTGAAGCTTTCTTT
clone_size: many; d_call: TRBD2; j_call: TRBJ2-4; v_call: TRBV20-1; cdr3_aa: CSAPTSVMEYF; cdr3_nt: TGCAGTGCACCGACTAGCGTTATGGAGTACTTC
clone_size: many; d_call: -; j_call: TRBJ1-2; v_call: TRBV11-2; cdr3_aa: CASSLTVDANYGYTF; cdr3_nt: TGTGCCAGCAGCTTAACGGTAGACGCTAACTATGGCTACACCTTC
clone_size: many; d_call: -; j_call: TRBJ1-1; v_call: TRBV7-2; cdr3_aa: CASSPFRGDTEAFF; cdr3_nt: TGTGCCAGCAGCCCCTTCCGTGGGGACACTGAAGCTTTCTTT
clone_size: many; d_call: -; j_call: TRBJ2-5; v_call: TRBV10-1; cdr3_aa: CASSDSDRQETQYF; cdr3_nt: TGCGCCAGCAGTGATTCGGACCGCCAAGAGACCCAGTACTTC
clone_size: few; d_call: TRBD1; j_call: TRBJ2-5; v_call: TRBV11-2; cdr3_aa: CASSFGQGETQYF; cdr3_nt: TGTGCCAGCAGCTTTGGACAGGGCGAGACCCAGTACTTC
clone_size: -; d_call: -; j_call: TRBJ1-2; v_call: TRBV6-4; cdr3_aa: CASSASLDGYTF; cdr3_nt: TGTGCCAGCAGTGCCTCCCTTGATGGCTACACCTTC
clone_size: few; d_call: -; j_call: TRBJ1-2; v_call: TRBV25-1; cdr3_aa: CASSERSSRWGYTF; cdr3_nt: TGTGCCAGCAGTGAACGTTCGTCCCGATGGGGCTACACCTTC
clone_size: many; d_call: -; j_call: TRBJ1-4; v_call: TRBV28; cdr3_aa: CASFSVGYATNEKLFF; cdr3_nt: TGTGCCAGCTTTTCCGTTGGCTATGCAACTAATGAAAAACTGTTTTTT
clone_size: -; d_call: -; j_call: TRBJ2-7; v_call: TRBV30; cdr3_aa: CAWNWGQGYEQYF; cdr3_nt: TGTGCCTGGAATTGGGGTCAGGGCTACGAGCAGTACTTC
clone_size: many; d_call: TRBD2; j_call: TRBJ2-7; v_call: TRBV20-1; cdr3_aa: CSATGRSGSWGLEQYF; cdr3_nt: TGCAGTGCTACGGGGAGGAGCGGGAGCTGGGGGCTAGAGCAGTACTTC
clone_size: many; d_call: TRBD1; j_call: TRBJ2-7; v_call: TRBV20-1; cdr3_aa: CSAGGQGAREQYF; cdr3_nt: TGCAGTGCGGGGGGACAGGGGGCGCGGGAGCAGTACTTC
clone_size: few; d_call: -; j_call: TRBJ2-1; v_call: TRBV18; cdr3_aa: CASSPTTGLNEQFF; cdr3_nt: TGTGCCAGCTCACCGACGACAGGCCTCAATGAGCAGTTCTTC
clone_size: many; d_call: -; j_call: TRBJ2-1; v_call: TRBV20-1; cdr3_aa: CSATSSSSYNEQFF; cdr3_nt: TGCAGTGCCACCTCCTCGAGCTCCTACAATGAGCAGTTCTTC
clone_size: few; d_call: -; j_call: TRBJ2-6; v_call: TRBV19; cdr3_aa: CASTYSASGANVLTF; cdr3_nt: TGTGCCAGTACCTACTCCGCCTCTGGGGCCAACGTCCTGACTTTC
clone_size: many; d_call: -; j_call: TRBJ2-2; v_call: TRBV21-1; cdr3_aa: CASSNGDRITGELFF; cdr3_nt: TGTGCCAGCAGCAATGGGGACAGGATCACCGGGGAGCTGTTTTTT
clone_size: many; d_call: -; j_call: TRBJ1-4; v_call: TRBV3-1; cdr3_aa: CASTTRSGLGEKLFF; cdr3_nt: TGTGCCAGCACCACCCGGAGTGGGCTAGGTGAAAAACTGTTTTTT
clone_size: -; d_call: -; j_call: TRBJ2-2; v_call: TRBV7-9; cdr3_aa: CASNIQGPARVNTGELFF; cdr3_nt: TGTGCCAGCAACATCCAAGGCCCGGCCAGGGTCAACACCGGGGAGCTGTTTTTT
clone_size: few; d_call: -; j_call: TRBJ2-5; v_call: TRBV7-6; cdr3_aa: CASSLIQGETQYF; cdr3_nt: TGTGCCAGCAGCTTAATCCAGGGGGAGACCCAGTACTTC
clone_size: many; d_call: TRBD1; j_call: TRBJ1-1; v_call: TRBV5-1; cdr3_aa: CASTTGMNTEAFF; cdr3_nt: TGCGCCAGCACGACAGGGATGAACACTGAAGCTTTCTTT
clone_size: many; d_call: -; j_call: TRBJ2-2; v_call: TRBV20-1; cdr3_aa: CSARDPKRGSPAGELFF; cdr3_nt: TGCAGTGCTAGAGATCCTAAGAGGGGGTCCCCAGCCGGGGAGCTGTTTTTT
clone_size: few; d_call: TRBD1; j_call: TRBJ2-7; v_call: TRBV30; cdr3_aa: CAWSDRELSGLGLREQYF; cdr3_nt: TGTGCCTGGTCGGACAGGGAGCTTTCGGGCTTGGGCTTGAGGGAGCAGTACTTC
clone_size: many; d_call: TRBD2; j_call: TRBJ2-7; v_call: TRBV11-2; cdr3_aa: CASSLWTSAYEQYF; cdr3_nt: TGTGCCAGCAGCTTATGGACTAGCGCTTACGAGCAGTACTTC
clone_size: many; d_call: -; j_call: TRBJ2-5; v_call: TRBV5-1; cdr3_aa: CASREGLEETQYF; cdr3_nt: TGCGCCAGCAGAGAAGGACTTGAAGAGACCCAGTACTTC